The clone carrying this TCR beta chain occurred many times. Its target is not known. This record belongs to a study of T cell repertoires in cytomegalovirus infection. Study at large: Recently identified HLA-C-restricted CMV epitopes and well-studied HLA-B-restricted CMV epitopes were used by the study. Indicated by public TCR beta signatures were CMV infection and matching HLA type. Study-wide points: The ex vivo response showed dominance by HLA-C-restricted CMV-specific TCR beta clonotypes. Carriage of CMV together with the relevant HLA was identifiable through cumulative public TCR beta family frequency.

TCRdb recomputed calls from the reads with MiXCR, one row per CDR3 protein. The table shows just under 500,000 distinct CDR3 sequences, with roughly 34% occurring only once. The CDR3 spans 15 residues. V was cut by 5 bases and J by 2 bases, with 10 bases left in between. Germline values: CDR1 SGHTA, CDR2 FQGNSA. This clonotype was sampled from a human donor in good health (CMV status not recorded). Some clones in this sample may be carry-over from other donors' samples. This sequence joins TRBV7-2 and TRBJ2-6; D gene ambiguous. The specimen comprised cultured PBMCs, sampled from culture after CMV antigen stimulation. The CDR3 loop reads CASSLDMAGANVLTF. CDR3 coding DNA: TGTGCCAGCAGCCTTGACATGGCTGGGGCCAACGTCCTGACTTTC.